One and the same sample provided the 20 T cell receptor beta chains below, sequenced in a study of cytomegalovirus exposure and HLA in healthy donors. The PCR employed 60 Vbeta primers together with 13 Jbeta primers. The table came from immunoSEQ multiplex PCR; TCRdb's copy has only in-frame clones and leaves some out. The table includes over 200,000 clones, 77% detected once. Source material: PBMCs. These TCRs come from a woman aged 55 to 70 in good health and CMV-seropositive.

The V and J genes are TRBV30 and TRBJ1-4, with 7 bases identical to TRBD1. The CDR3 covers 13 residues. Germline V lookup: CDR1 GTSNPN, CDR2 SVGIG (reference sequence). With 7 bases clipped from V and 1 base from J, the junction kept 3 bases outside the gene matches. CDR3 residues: CAYSGGTNEKLFF. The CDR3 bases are TGTGCCTACTCAGGGGGAACTAATGAAAAACTGTTTTTT.

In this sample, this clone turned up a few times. The DNA for the CDR3 is TGTGCCAGCTCAGAAATTAGACAGGGGGGTACTGAAGCTTTCTTT. It yields the protein CASSEIRQGGTEAFF. The chain joins TRBV18 to TRBJ1-1; the match to TRBD1 covers 9 bases. The CDR3 consists of 15 residues. V shed 5 bases and J 5 bases; nucleotides not matched to a gene: 9. Germline V gene sequence: CDR1 KGHSH, CDR2 LQKENI.

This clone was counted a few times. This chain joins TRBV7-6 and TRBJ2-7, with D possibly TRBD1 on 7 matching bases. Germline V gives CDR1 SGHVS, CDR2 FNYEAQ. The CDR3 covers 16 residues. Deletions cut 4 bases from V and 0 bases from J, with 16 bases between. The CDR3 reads CASSYRGGDSSYEQYF. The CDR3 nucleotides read TGTGCCAGCAGCTACAGGGGCGGGGATAGCTCCTACGAGCAGTACTTC.

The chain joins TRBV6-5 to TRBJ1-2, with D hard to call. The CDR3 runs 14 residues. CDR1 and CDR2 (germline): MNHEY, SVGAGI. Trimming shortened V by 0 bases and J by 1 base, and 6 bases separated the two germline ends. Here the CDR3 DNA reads TGTGCCAGCAGTTACTCTCCGGTTAACTATGGCTACACCTTC. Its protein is CASSYSPVNYGYTF.

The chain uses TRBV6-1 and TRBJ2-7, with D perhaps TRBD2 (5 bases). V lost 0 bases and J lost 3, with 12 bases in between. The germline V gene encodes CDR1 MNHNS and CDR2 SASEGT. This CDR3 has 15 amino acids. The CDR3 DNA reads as TGTGCCAGCAGTGAAGCCTCAGGACTGAACTACGAGCAGTACTTC. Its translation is CASSEASGLNYEQYF.

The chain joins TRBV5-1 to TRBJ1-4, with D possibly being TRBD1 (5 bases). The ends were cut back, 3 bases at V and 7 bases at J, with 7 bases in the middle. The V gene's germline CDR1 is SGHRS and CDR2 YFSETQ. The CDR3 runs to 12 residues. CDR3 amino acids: CASSWGGEKLFF. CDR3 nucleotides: TGCGCCAGCAGCTGGGGGGGTGAAAAACTGTTTTTT.

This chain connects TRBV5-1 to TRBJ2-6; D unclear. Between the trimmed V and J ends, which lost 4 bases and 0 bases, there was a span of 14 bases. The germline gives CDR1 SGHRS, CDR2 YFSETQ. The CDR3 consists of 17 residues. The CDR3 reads CASSLATMVSGANVLTF. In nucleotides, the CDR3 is TGCGCCAGCAGCCTCGCCACTATGGTCTCTGGGGCCAACGTCCTGACTTTC.

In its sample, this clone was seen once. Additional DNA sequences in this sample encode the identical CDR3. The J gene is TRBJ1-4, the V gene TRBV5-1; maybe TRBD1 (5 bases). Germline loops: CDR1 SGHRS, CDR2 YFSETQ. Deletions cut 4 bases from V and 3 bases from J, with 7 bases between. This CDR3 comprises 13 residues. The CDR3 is CASSPTANEKLFF. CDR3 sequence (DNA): TGCGCCAGCAGCCCGACAGCTAATGAAAAACTGTTTTTT.

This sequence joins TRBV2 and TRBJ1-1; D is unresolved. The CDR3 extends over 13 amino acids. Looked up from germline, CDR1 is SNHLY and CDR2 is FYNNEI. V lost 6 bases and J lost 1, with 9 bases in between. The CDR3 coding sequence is TGTGCCAGCAGGACACACGGGAACACTGAAGCTTTCTTT. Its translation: CASRTHGNTEAFF.

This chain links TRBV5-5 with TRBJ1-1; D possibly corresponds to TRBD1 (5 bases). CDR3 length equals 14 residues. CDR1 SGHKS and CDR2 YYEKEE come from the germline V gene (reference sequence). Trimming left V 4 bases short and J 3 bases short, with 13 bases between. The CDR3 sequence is CASSEEKGYTEAFF. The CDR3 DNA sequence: TGTGCCAGCAGCGAGGAGAAGGGGTACACTGAAGCTTTCTTT.

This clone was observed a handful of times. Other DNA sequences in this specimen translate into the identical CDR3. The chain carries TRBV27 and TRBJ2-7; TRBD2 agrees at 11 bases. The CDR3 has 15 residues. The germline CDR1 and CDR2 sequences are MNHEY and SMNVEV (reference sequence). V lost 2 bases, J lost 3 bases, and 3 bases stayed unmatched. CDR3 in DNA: TGTGCCAGCAGTTTACTAGGACTAGCGGGCTACGAGCAGTACTTC. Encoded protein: CASSLLGLAGYEQYF.

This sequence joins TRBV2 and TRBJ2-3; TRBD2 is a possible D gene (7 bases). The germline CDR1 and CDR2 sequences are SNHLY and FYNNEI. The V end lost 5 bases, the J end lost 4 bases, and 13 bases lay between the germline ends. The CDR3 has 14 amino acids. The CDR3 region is CASSSGEGADTQYF. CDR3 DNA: TGTGCCAGCAGTTCAGGGGAGGGGGCAGATACGCAGTATTTT.

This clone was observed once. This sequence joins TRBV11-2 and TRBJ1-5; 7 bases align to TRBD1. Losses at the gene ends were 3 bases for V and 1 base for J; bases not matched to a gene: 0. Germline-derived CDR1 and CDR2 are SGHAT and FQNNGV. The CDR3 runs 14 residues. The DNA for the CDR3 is TGTGCCAGCAGCTTGGACAGGAGCAATCAGCCCCAGCATTTT. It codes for CASSLDRSNQPQHF.

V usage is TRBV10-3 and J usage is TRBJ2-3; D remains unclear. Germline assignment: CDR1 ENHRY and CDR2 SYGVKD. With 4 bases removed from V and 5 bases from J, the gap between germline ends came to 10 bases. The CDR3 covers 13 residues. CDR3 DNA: TGTGCCATCAGTGCAGCCCAGGAAGATACGCAGTATTTT. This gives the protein CAISAAQEDTQYF.

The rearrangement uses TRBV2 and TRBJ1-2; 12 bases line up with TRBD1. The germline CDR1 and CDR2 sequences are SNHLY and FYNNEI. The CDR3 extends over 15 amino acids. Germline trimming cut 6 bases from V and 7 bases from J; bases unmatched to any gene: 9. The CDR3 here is CASSVIGTGGGGYTF. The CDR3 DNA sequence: TGTGCCAGCAGCGTAATAGGGACAGGGGGCGGTGGCTACACCTTC.

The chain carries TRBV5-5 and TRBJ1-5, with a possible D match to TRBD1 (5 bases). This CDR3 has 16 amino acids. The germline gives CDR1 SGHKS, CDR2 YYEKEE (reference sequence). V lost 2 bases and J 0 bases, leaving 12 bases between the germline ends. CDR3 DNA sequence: TGTGCCAGCAGCTTACAGGAGATCTATAGCAATCAGCCCCAGCATTTT. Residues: CASSLQEIYSNQPQHF.

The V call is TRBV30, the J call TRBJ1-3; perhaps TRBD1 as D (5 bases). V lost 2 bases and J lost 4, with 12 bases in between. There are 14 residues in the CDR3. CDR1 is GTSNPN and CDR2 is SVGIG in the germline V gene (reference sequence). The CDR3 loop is CAWSTPWGGNTIYF. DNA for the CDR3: TGTGCCTGGAGTACGCCTTGGGGCGGAAACACCATATATTTT.

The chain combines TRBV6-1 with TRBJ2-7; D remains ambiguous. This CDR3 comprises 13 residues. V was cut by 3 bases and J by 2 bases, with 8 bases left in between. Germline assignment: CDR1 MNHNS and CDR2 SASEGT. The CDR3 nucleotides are TGTGCCAGCAGTGAGTTTGCGCCCTACGAGCAGTACTTC. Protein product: CASSEFAPYEQYF.

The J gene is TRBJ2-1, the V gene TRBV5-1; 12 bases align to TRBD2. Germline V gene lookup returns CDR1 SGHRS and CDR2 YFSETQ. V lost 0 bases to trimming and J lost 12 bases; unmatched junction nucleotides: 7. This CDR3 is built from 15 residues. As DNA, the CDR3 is TGCGCCAGCAGCTTGGGACTAGCGGGGGATGGTGGGCAGTTCTTC. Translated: CASSLGLAGDGGQFF.

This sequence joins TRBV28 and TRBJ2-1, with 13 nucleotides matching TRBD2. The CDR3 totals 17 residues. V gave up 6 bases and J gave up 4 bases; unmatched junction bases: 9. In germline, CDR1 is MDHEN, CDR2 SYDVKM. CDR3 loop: CASRLTSGGARYNEQFF. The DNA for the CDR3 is TGTGCCAGCAGACTAACTAGCGGGGGGGCCAGATACAATGAGCAGTTCTTC.